This is a list of T cell receptor beta chains from one sample in a study of early T cells in non-severe SARS-CoV-2 infection. A single record per CDR3 protein comes from TCRdb applying MiXCR to the 5' RACE reads. Of roughly 50,000 distinct CDR3 sequences listed, about 5.6% were seen once; the top ten hold about 5%. The sequenced material came from whole blood. These receptors were taken from an adult who was a healthcare worker with PCR-confirmed SARS-CoV-2 infection or an uninfected control (not recorded which). Both conserved end residues are part of each CDR3. A D gene is named only where the DNA matches it firmly. Clone size appears in some rows only: once, few, many, or a class for an expanded clone.

many	-	TRBJ1-4	TRBV18	CASSPLGTEKLFF	TGTGCCAGCTCACCACTGGGGACGGAGAAACTGTTTTTT
few	TRBD2	TRBJ2-7	TRBV12-3/TRBV12-4	CASSDPGGGSSYEQYF	TGTGCCAGCAGTGACCCGGGAGGAGGGTCCTCCTACGAGCAGTACTTC
many	-	TRBJ1-1	TRBV7-9	CASSFGVRRGTEAFF	TGTGCCAGCAGCTTTGGGGTCCGCAGGGGCACTGAAGCTTTCTTT
-	TRBD1	TRBJ1-5	TRBV6-2/TRBV6-3	CASSDRGVQPQHF	TGTGCCAGCAGTGACAGGGGCGTTCAGCCCCAGCATTTT
few	TRBD2	TRBJ2-1	TRBV5-1	CASSLGTSAFYNEQFF	TGCGCCAGCAGCTTGGGGACTAGCGCCTTCTACAATGAGCAGTTCTTC
-	-	TRBJ2-5	TRBV6-5	CASSYSVPGINWETQYF	TGTGCCAGCAGTTACTCCGTCCCCGGGATAAACTGGGAGACCCAGTACTTC
many	-	TRBJ2-7	TRBV20-1	CSARDLAGRGEQYF	TGCAGTGCTAGAGATCTCGCGGGAAGGGGCGAGCAGTACTTC
few	TRBD2	TRBJ2-3	TRBV3-1	CASSKPTSGGLSTDTQYF	TGTGCCAGCAGCAAACCGACTAGCGGGGGCCTCTCGACAGATACGCAGTATTTT
-	TRBD1	TRBJ2-7	TRBV20-1	CSAFNRRTGVYEQYF	TGCAGTGCCTTTAATAGGCGGACAGGGGTTTACGAGCAGTACTTC
many	-	TRBJ2-7	TRBV3-1	CASSQVRTRAWNEQYF	TGTGCCAGCAGCCAAGTTCGGACGAGGGCCTGGAACGAGCAGTACTTC
many	-	TRBJ2-7	TRBV11-2	CASSSLGRQNYEQYF	TGTGCCAGCAGCTCTTTGGGCCGGCAGAATTACGAGCAGTACTTC
many	TRBD1	TRBJ2-3	TRBV12-3/TRBV12-4	CASSFSRTGVPDTQYF	TGTGCCAGCAGTTTCTCGAGGACAGGGGTCCCAGATACGCAGTATTTT
-	TRBD1	TRBJ2-2	TRBV24-1	CATSQGAITGELFF	TGTGCCACCAGCCAGGGGGCTATTACCGGGGAGCTGTTTTTT
many	-	TRBJ1-2	TRBV5-1	CASSFDGRIAYGYTF	TGCGCCAGCAGCTTCGACGGTCGGATCGCCTATGGCTACACCTTC
many	-	TRBJ1-1	TRBV3-1	CASSRLGGAGTEAFF	TGTGCCAGCAGCCGACTAGGTGGCGCGGGCACTGAAGCTTTCTTT
many	-	TRBJ2-1	TRBV6-2/TRBV6-3	CASSYSRGPSRGEQFF	TGTGCCAGCAGTTATAGCCGGGGCCCCTCCCGCGGCGAGCAGTTCTTC
few	-	TRBJ1-2	TRBV18	CASSPASVLFGYTF	TGTGCCAGCTCACCAGCCTCAGTGCTTTTCGGCTACACCTTC
-	TRBD2	TRBJ2-1	TRBV20-1	CSARDPTSGNFNEQFF	TGCAGTGCTAGAGACCCCACTAGCGGAAATTTCAATGAGCAGTTCTTC
many	-	TRBJ2-1	TRBV29-1	CTSLDWDARSYNEQFF	TGCACCAGCCTAGACTGGGACGCACGCTCCTACAATGAGCAGTTCTTC
-	-	TRBJ2-2	TRBV6-1	CATQVRREGGNTGELFF	TGTGCCACCCAAGTCCGCAGGGAAGGGGGAAACACCGGGGAGCTGTTTTTT
few	TRBD1	TRBJ1-2	TRBV5-4	CASSGGTDRPYGYTF	TGTGCCAGCAGCGGAGGGACAGATAGGCCGTATGGCTACACCTTC
many	-	TRBJ1-5	TRBV6-2/TRBV6-3	CASSYGRGMWQPQHF	TGTGCCAGCAGTTATGGCAGGGGAATGTGGCAGCCCCAGCATTTT
-	-	TRBJ2-2	TRBV6-2/TRBV6-3	CASSPGRNTGELFF	TGTGCCAGCAGCCCCGGAAGGAACACCGGGGAGCTGTTTTTT
many	TRBD1	TRBJ1-3	TRBV5-1	CASSLASDRAGNTIYF	TGCGCCAGCAGCTTGGCCTCGGACAGGGCTGGAAACACCATATATTTT
-	TRBD2	TRBJ2-4	TRBV15	CATGTSGGAENIQYF	TGTGCCACCGGGACTAGCGGGGGGGCGGAAAACATTCAGTACTTC
many	TRBD1	TRBJ2-1	TRBV7-8	CASRQAGQGSYNEQFF	TGTGCCAGCAGACAGGCGGGACAGGGATCCTACAATGAGCAGTTCTTC
many	-	TRBJ1-1	TRBV7-9	CASSPYQGVVEAFF	TGTGCCAGCAGCCCTTACCAGGGAGTCGTGGAAGCTTTCTTT
many	-	TRBJ2-1	TRBV11-2	CASSLERRGRYGNEQFF	TGTGCCAGCAGCTTAGAGAGGCGGGGGCGGTATGGAAATGAGCAGTTCTTC
many	TRBD2	TRBJ2-5	TRBV7-9	CASNREAETQYF	TGTGCCAGCAATCGGGAGGCCGAGACCCAGTACTTC
many	TRBD2	TRBJ2-7	TRBV6-5	CASSYRLGLAGASYEQYF	TGTGCCAGCAGTTACCGATTAGGACTAGCGGGAGCCTCCTACGAGCAGTACTTC
many	-	TRBJ2-1	TRBV7-3	CASSLSKGRGEQFF	TGTGCCAGCAGCTTAAGTAAGGGACGCGGGGAACAGTTCTTC
many	-	TRBJ2-1	TRBV7-2	CASSFRVREPYNEQFF	TGTGCCAGCAGCTTCCGTGTGAGGGAGCCCTACAATGAGCAGTTCTTC
few	-	TRBJ1-2	TRBV7-9	CASSPDWATDYGYTF	TGTGCCAGCAGCCCTGATTGGGCAACGGACTATGGCTACACCTTC
few	-	TRBJ2-1	TRBV30	CAWSGGRSYNEQFF	TGTGCCTGGAGTGGCGGGCGGTCCTACAATGAGCAGTTCTTC
many	-	TRBJ2-1	TRBV6-2/TRBV6-3	CASSPPGEQFF	TGTGCCAGCAGCCCCCCGGGGGAGCAGTTCTTC
many	-	TRBJ1-2	TRBV30	CAWSGSGTPLNYGYTF	TGTGCCTGGAGCGGGTCGGGGACTCCGCTTAACTATGGCTACACCTTC
many	TRBD1	TRBJ1-5	TRBV4-1	CASSQAGQPNQPQHF	TGCGCCAGCAGCCAAGCGGGACAGCCTAATCAGCCCCAGCATTTT
many	-	TRBJ1-1	TRBV5-1	CASSRGDQNTEAFF	TGCGCCAGCAGCCGCGGGGACCAGAACACTGAAGCTTTCTTT
many	-	TRBJ2-3	TRBV2	CASSSQGGGTDTQYF	TGTGCCAGCAGTTCACAGGGAGGTGGCACAGATACGCAGTATTTT
many	TRBD1	TRBJ2-1	TRBV18	CASSPQGAVNEQFF	TGTGCCAGCTCACCGCAGGGGGCGGTAAATGAGCAGTTCTTC
many	TRBD1	TRBJ1-4	TRBV6-5	CASGKRQGVNEKLFF	TGTGCCAGCGGGAAGCGACAGGGGGTAAATGAAAAACTGTTTTTT
many	TRBD1	TRBJ1-4	TRBV5-1	CASSLGSGQVATNEKLFF	TGCGCCAGCAGCTTGGGATCGGGACAGGTTGCAACTAATGAAAAACTGTTTTTT
-	TRBD1	TRBJ1-2	TRBV12-3/TRBV12-4	CASSLDRVVTMAGYTF	TGTGCCAGCAGCCTGGACAGGGTCGTAACTATGGCTGGCTACACCTTC
many	-	TRBJ2-5	TRBV7-6	CASSPGLVLQETQYF	TGTGCCAGCAGCCCCGGACTTGTCCTACAAGAGACCCAGTACTTC
many	TRBD2	TRBJ2-7	TRBV20-1	CSATMGQRGVYEQYF	TGCAGTGCAACAATGGGCCAGCGGGGGGTCTACGAGCAGTACTTC
many	-	TRBJ2-7	TRBV10-2	CASSDLLRSTYEQYF	TGCGCCAGCAGTGACCTTCTCAGGTCAACCTACGAGCAGTACTTC
few	-	TRBJ2-1	TRBV5-1	CASRISFVIYNEQFF	TGCGCCAGCAGAATTAGCTTCGTTATCTACAATGAGCAGTTCTTC
few	-	TRBJ2-7	TRBV6-5	CASSHSYEQYF	TGTGCCAGCAGCCACTCCTACGAGCAGTACTTC
-	TRBD2	TRBJ2-7	TRBV6-2/TRBV6-3	CASSWTGSGGSLTYEQYF	TGTGCCAGCAGTTGGACGGGCAGCGGGGGATCCCTTACCTACGAGCAGTACTTC
many	-	TRBJ1-2	TRBV30	CAWTGQGVNYGYTF	TGTGCCTGGACCGGGCAGGGAGTAAACTATGGCTACACCTTC
many	-	TRBJ1-1	TRBV7-3	CASSVQGNTEAFF	TGTGCCAGCAGCGTACAGGGGAACACTGAAGCTTTCTTT
-	TRBD1	TRBJ1-1	TRBV6-2/TRBV6-3	CASSLGQGATYTEAFF	TGTGCCAGCAGTCTTGGACAGGGGGCGACCTACACTGAAGCTTTCTTT
-	TRBD1	TRBJ2-7	TRBV4-1	CASSMDRSYEQYF	TGCGCCAGCAGCATGGACAGGTCCTACGAGCAGTACTTC